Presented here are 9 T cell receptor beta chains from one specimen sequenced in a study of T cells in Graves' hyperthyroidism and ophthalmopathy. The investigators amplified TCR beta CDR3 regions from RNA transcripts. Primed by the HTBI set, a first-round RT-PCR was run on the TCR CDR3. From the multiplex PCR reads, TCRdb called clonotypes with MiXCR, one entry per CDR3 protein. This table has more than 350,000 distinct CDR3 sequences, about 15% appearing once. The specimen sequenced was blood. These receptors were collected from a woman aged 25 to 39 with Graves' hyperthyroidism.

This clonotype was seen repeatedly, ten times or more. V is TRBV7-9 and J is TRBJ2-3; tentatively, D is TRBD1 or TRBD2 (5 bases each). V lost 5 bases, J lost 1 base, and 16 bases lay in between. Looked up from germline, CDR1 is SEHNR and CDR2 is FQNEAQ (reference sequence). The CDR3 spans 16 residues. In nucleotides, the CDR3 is TGTGCCAGCAGCCCGGGGAACGGACATGGCACAGATACGCAGTATTTT. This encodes CASSPGNGHGTDTQYF.

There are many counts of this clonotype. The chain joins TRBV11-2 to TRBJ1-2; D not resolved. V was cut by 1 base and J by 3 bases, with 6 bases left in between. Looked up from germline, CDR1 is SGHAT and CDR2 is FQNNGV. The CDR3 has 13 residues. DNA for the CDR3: TGTGCCAGCAGCTTAGGCCCTGACTATGGCTACACCTTC. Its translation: CASSLGPDYGYTF.

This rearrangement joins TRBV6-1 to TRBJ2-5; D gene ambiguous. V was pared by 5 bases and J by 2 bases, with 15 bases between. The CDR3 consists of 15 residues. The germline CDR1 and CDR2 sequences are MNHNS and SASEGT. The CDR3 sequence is CASSRNTVGQETQYF. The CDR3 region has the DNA TGTGCCAGCAGTCGTAATACGGTGGGTCAAGAGACCCAGTACTTC.

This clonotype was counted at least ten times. CDR3 loop: CASSRQGSPGNSPLHF. The DNA for the CDR3 is TGTGCCAGCAGCCGACAGGGGAGCCCTGGGAATTCACCCCTCCACTTT. V usage is TRBV7-2 and J usage is TRBJ1-6; 8 positions match TRBD1. The CDR3 contains 16 residues. Germline values: CDR1 SGHTA, CDR2 FQGNSA. V lost 5 bases, J lost 7 bases, and 10 bases stayed unmatched.

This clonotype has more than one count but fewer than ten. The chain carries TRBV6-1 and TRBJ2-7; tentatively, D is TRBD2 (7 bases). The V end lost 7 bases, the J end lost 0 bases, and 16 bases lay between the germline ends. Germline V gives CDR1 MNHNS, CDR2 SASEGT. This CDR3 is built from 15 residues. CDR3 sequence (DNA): TGTGCCAGCATTAAAGGGGCGGGGGCCTCCTACGAGCAGTACTTC. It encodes CASIKGAGASYEQYF.

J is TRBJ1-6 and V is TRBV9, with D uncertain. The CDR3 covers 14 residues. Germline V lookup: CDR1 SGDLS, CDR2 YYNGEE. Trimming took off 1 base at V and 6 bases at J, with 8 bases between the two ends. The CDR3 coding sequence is TGTGCCAGCAGCGTAATGGTGGGTAATTCACCCCTCCACTTT. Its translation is CASSVMVGNSPLHF. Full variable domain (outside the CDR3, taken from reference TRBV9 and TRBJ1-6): DSGVTQTPKHLITATGQRVTLRCSPRSGDLSVYWYQQSLDQGLQFLIQYYNGEERAKGNILERFSAQQFPDLHSELNLSSLELGDSALYFCASSVMVGNSPLHFGNGTRLTVT.

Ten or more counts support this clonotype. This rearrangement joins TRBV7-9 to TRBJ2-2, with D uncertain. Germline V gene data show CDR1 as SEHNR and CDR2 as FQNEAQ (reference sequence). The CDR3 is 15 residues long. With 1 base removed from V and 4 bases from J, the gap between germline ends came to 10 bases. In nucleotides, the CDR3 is TGTGCCAGCAGCTTAGAACCCTACCCCACCGGGGAGCTGTTTTTT. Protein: CASSLEPYPTGELFF.

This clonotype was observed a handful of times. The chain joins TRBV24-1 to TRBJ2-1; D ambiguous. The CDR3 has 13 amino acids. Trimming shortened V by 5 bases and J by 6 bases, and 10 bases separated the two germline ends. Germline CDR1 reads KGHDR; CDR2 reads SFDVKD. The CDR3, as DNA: TGTGCCACCAGTGGGACCCTACGCAATGAGCAGTTCTTC. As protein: CATSGTLRNEQFF.

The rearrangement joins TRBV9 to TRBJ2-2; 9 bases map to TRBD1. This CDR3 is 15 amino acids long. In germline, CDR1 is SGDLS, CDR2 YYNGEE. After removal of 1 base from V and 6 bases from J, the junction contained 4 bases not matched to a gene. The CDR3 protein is CASSVWTGDAGELFF. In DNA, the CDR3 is TGTGCCAGCAGCGTATGGACAGGGGATGCCGGGGAGCTGTTTTTT. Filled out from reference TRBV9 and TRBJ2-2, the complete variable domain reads DSGVTQTPKHLITATGQRVTLRCSPRSGDLSVYWYQQSLDQGLQFLIQYYNGEERAKGNILERFSAQQFPDLHSELNLSSLELGDSALYFCASSVWTGDAGELFFGEGSRLTVL.